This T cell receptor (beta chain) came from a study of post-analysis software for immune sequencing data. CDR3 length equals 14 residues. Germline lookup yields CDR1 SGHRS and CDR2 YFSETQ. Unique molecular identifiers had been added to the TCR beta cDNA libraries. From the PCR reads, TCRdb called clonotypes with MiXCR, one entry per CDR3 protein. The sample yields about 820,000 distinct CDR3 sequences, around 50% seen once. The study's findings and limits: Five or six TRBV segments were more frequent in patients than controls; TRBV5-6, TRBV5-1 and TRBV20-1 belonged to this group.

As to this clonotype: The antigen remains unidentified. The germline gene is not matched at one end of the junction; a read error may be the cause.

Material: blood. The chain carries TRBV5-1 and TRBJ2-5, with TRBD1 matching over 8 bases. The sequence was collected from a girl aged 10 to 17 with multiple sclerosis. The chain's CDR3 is CANSWDRQQETQYF. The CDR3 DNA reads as TGCGCCAACAGCTGGGACAGGCAACAAGAGACCCAGTACTTC.